The 25 T cell receptor beta chains given below trace back to one sample, sequenced in a study of blood T cell repertoires in COVID-19. Repertoires were generated with immunoSEQ multiplex PCR, while TCRdb's copy carries only in-frame clones and drops some. This table has roughly 180,000 clones, over 80% appearing once. The sequenced sample was PBMCs or T cells enriched from blood (not recorded which). The receptors were sampled from a woman between 50 and 59 years old who had recovered from COVID-19.

This clone was seen a few times. The V call is TRBV7-2, the J call TRBJ1-6, with a weak D call TRBD1 (6 bases). The CDR3 extends over 14 amino acids. Between the trimmed V and J ends, which lost 3 bases and 9 bases, there was a span of 12 bases. CDR1 and CDR2 from the germline V gene are SGHTA and FQGNSA. The CDR3 nucleotides are TGTGCCAGCAGCTTGGGGGGGGCCGGTTCACCCCTCCACTTT. Translation gives CASSLGGAGSPLHF.

This chain links TRBV30 with TRBJ1-6; D call uncertain. CDR3 size: 13 residues. Germline CDR1 GTSNPN, CDR2 SVGIG (reference sequence). V lost 7 bases and J 7 bases, leaving 14 bases between the germline ends. The CDR3 is CASRVELNSPLHF. The CDR3 DNA sequence: TGTGCCTCCCGCGTCGAATTGAATTCACCCCTCCACTTT.

The chain recombines TRBV6-2 or TRBV6-3 with TRBJ2-7, with 7 nucleotides matching TRBD1. V was pared by 5 bases and J by 2 bases, with 9 bases of the junction left unmatched. The germline CDR1 and CDR2 sequences are MNHEY and SVGEGT. The CDR3 is 15 amino acids. Here the CDR3 reads CASSPGDSSTYEQYV. DNA for the CDR3: TGTGCCAGCAGTCCCGGGGACAGTTCGACCTACGAGCAGTACGTC.

The gene calls are TRBV7-2 and TRBJ2-1; 9 bases agree with TRBD2. In germline, CDR1 is SGHTA, CDR2 FQGNSA. The ends lost 5 bases at V and 3 bases at J; junction bases unmatched: 5. This CDR3 region has 15 residues. The CDR3: CASSPSSGDYNEQFF. CDR3 bases: TGTGCCAGCAGCCCCTCTAGCGGGGACTACAATGAGCAGTTCTTC.

The chain combines TRBV30 with TRBJ2-1; D gene ambiguous. V lost 2 bases and J 0 bases, leaving 8 bases between the germline ends. The CDR3 consists of 14 residues. Germline V gene data show CDR1 as GTSNPN and CDR2 as SVGIG (reference sequence). The CDR3 loop reads CAWSQSSSYNEQFF. The CDR3 coding sequence is TGTGCCTGGAGTCAGTCAAGCTCCTACAATGAGCAGTTCTTC.

This chain uses TRBV28 with TRBJ1-6; perhaps TRBD1 as D (6 bases). This CDR3 has 17 amino acids. Germline V lookup: CDR1 MDHEN, CDR2 SYDVKM. V shed 1 base and J shed 8 bases, with 18 bases lying between them. The CDR3 nucleotides are TGTGCCAGCAGTTTATCTCTGGGGGCGGCTTCTGATTCACCCCTCCACTTT. This encodes CASSLSLGAASDSPLHF.

The chain recombines TRBV5-1 with TRBJ1-1; maybe TRBD1 (6 bases). The CDR3 has 17 residues. CDR1 is SGHRS and CDR2 is YFSETQ in the germline V gene. The germline V and J ends were trimmed by 0 bases and 0 bases, with 15 bases remaining between them. Written as DNA, the CDR3 is TGCGCCAGCAGCTTGGTCCCGACAGGCCGGATGAACACTGAAGCTTTCTTT. It yields the protein CASSLVPTGRMNTEAFF.

The chain couples TRBV2 to TRBJ2-3, with D unresolved. This CDR3 is built from 16 residues. The V end was cut by 9 bases, the J end by 1 base, with 20 bases between. Germline CDR1 SNHLY, CDR2 FYNNEI. CDR3 nucleotides: TGTGCCAGTGCCGTCGGAGACTTTACGGGCACAGATACGCAGTATTTT. Translating gives CASAVGDFTGTDTQYF.

V and J are TRBV5-5 and TRBJ2-7, with a tentative D call TRBD1 (5 bases). The CDR3 length is 14 residues. CDR1 is SGHKS, CDR2 YYEKEE, per germline (reference sequence). Trimming took 0 bases from V and 3 from J, leaving 10 bases between them. The CDR3 reads CASSLAPGNYEQYV. The DNA for the CDR3 is TGTGCCAGCAGCTTGGCTCCAGGGAACTACGAGCAGTACGTC.

The chain joins TRBV30 to TRBJ1-4; the D is unclear. There are 15 residues in the CDR3. Germline CDR1 is GTSNPN and CDR2 is SVGIG (reference sequence). Deletions cut 3 bases from V and 4 bases from J, with 15 bases between. CDR3 residues: CAWRAPNSGNEKLFF. CDR3 DNA: TGTGCCTGGAGGGCCCCCAACAGCGGTAATGAAAAACTGTTTTTT.

This clone was seen a few times. The chain combines TRBV6-2 or TRBV6-3 with TRBJ2-7; 9 nucleotides agree with TRBD2. Germline trimming cut 6 bases from V and 4 bases from J; bases unmatched to any gene: 10. From germline, CDR1 is MNHEY and CDR2 SVGEGT. The CDR3 runs 15 residues. The CDR3 loop is CASSSTTSGSYEQYV. The DNA of the CDR3 is TGTGCCAGCAGCTCCACGACTAGCGGCAGTTACGAGCAGTACGTC.

This rearrangement joins TRBV19 to TRBJ1-1; 9 bases match TRBD1. The CDR3 is 14 residues long. Germline V gives CDR1 LNHDA, CDR2 SQIVND (reference sequence). The ends lost 5 bases at V and 5 bases at J; junction bases unmatched: 6. The CDR3 loop reads CASSPGTGTTEAFF. In DNA, the CDR3 is TGTGCCAGTAGTCCCGGGACAGGGACGACTGAAGCTTTCTTT.

The chain uses TRBV28 and TRBJ2-1; 7 bases match TRBD2. The length of the CDR3 is 15 residues. Germline assignment: CDR1 MDHEN and CDR2 SYDVKM. The V gene end was trimmed by 3 bases and the J gene end by 2 bases; junction bases not matched to a gene: 4. The CDR3 DNA reads as TGTGCCAGCAGTTTCCCACTAGCGCCCTACAATGAGCAGTTCTTC. This translates into CASSFPLAPYNEQFF.

A few counts support this clone. CDR3: CASSLPTSGNTQYF. CDR3 DNA sequence: TGCGCCAGCAGCCTTCCGACTAGCGGGAATACGCAGTATTTT. The chain joins TRBV5-1 to TRBJ2-3; TRBD2 agrees at 11 bases. CDR1 and CDR2 from the germline V gene are SGHRS and YFSETQ. With V trimmed by 4 bases and J by 7 bases, 5 bases remained unmatched. This CDR3 region has 14 residues.

The genes are TRBV9 and TRBJ2-1; possibly TRBD2 for D (5 bases). The V end was cut by 3 bases, the J end by 7 bases, with 14 bases between. Germline V lookup: CDR1 SGDLS, CDR2 YYNGEE. The CDR3 length is 14 residues. The CDR3 bases are TGTGCCAGCAGCGCCGAGGGAGTTGAGAATGAGCAGTTCTTC. Protein product: CASSAEGVENEQFF.

The V call is TRBV7-2, the J call TRBJ2-3; 11 positions agree with TRBD2. The CDR3 has 16 amino acids. J was trimmed by 4 bases and V by 5 bases; bases with no gene match: 8. The germline gives CDR1 SGHTA, CDR2 FQGNSA. The CDR3, as DNA: TGTGCCAGCAGCCCGCCAGGGACTAGCGGCGCAGATACGCAGTATTTT. Protein product: CASSPPGTSGADTQYF.

V is TRBV20-1 and J is TRBJ1-2, with D uncertain. CDR3 length equals 10 residues. The V gene lost 4 bases and the J gene lost 8 bases, with 8 bases spanning the gap. Germline V gene sequence: CDR1 DFQATT, CDR2 SNEGSKA (reference sequence). The CDR3 sequence: CSATVSGYTF. The CDR3 nucleotides read TGCAGTGCTACGGTTTCGGGCTACACCTTC.

This clone occurred many times. The CDR3 protein is CASSSTGGITEAFF. The CDR3 bases are TGCGCCAGCAGTAGTACCGGGGGAATAACTGAAGCTTTCTTT. The rearrangement joins TRBV10-2 to TRBJ1-1; a weak D match, TRBD1 (5 bases). The V end was cut by 5 bases, the J end by 5 bases, with 15 bases between. CDR1 and CDR2 (germline): WSHSY, SAAADI. The CDR3 is made up of 14 amino acids.

The chain is built from TRBV7-8 and TRBJ2-1, with unresolved D. This CDR3 is built from 13 residues. The V end was cut by 9 bases, the J end by 0 bases, with 9 bases between. Per the germline V gene, CDR1 is SGHVS and CDR2 is FQNEAQ. CDR3 region: CASGVSSYNEQFF. The CDR3, as DNA: TGTGCCAGTGGTGTTAGCTCCTACAATGAGCAGTTCTTC.

The chain couples TRBV29-1 to TRBJ1-1; tentatively, D is TRBD1 (5 bases). This CDR3 spans 17 amino acids. The V gene lost 4 bases and the J gene lost 0 bases, with 21 bases spanning the gap. Germline CDR1 and CDR2: SQVTM and ANQGSEA. The CDR3 loop reads CSVALGRGRGVNTEAFF. CDR3 sequence (DNA): TGCAGCGTTGCTCTGGGGAGGGGACGGGGAGTGAACACTGAAGCTTTCTTT.

The chain has TRBV6-5 and TRBJ1-5; D perhaps matches TRBD1 (5 bases). The ends were cut back, 6 bases at V and 2 bases at J, with 11 bases in the middle. This CDR3 has 14 residues. CDR1 and CDR2 (germline): MNHEY, SVGAGI. CDR3 nucleotides: TGTGCCAGCAGCCCGGGACTAGGCAATCAGCCCCAGCATTTT. It specifies CASSPGLGNQPQHF.

The chain joins TRBV6-1 to TRBJ1-5; 10 nucleotides match TRBD1. CDR1 and CDR2 from the germline V gene are MNHNS and SASEGT. The CDR3 length is 15 residues. V trimming: 1 base; J trimming: 6 bases; junction bases outside the gene matches: 3. This chain's CDR3 is CASSEVTGGLQPQHF. In nucleotides, the CDR3 is TGTGCCAGCAGTGAAGTGACAGGGGGCCTTCAGCCCCAGCATTTT.

The sample holds one count of this clone. The chain carries TRBV7-9 and TRBJ2-5; 7 positions agree with TRBD2. Germline V CDR1 and CDR2: SEHNR, FQNEAQ (reference sequence). This CDR3 has 13 residues. V lost 9 bases, J lost 9 bases, and 13 bases stayed unmatched. As DNA, the CDR3 is TGTGCCAGTATGCAGCGGGGACCCGGGGCCCAGTACTTC. Its translation: CASMQRGPGAQYF.

The chain combines TRBV30 with TRBJ1-2; 7 positions agree with TRBD1. The CDR3 extends over 14 amino acids. With 5 bases clipped from V and 5 bases from J, the junction kept 11 bases outside the gene matches. From germline, CDR1 is GTSNPN and CDR2 SVGIG (reference sequence). In nucleotides, the CDR3 is TGTGCCTGGGGACCCACCGACAGGGTGTATGGCTACACCTTC. Protein: CAWGPTDRVYGYTF.

The rearrangement uses TRBV5-1 and TRBJ1-2; tentative D call: TRBD1 (5 bases). Germline-derived CDR1 and CDR2 are SGHRS and YFSETQ. V lost 0 bases and J lost 7, with 10 bases in between. The CDR3 runs to 13 residues. The CDR3 sequence: CASSLVQGSGYTF. The CDR3 DNA reads TGCGCCAGCAGCTTGGTTCAGGGAAGTGGCTACACCTTC.